This is a list of T cell receptor beta chains from one sample in a study of blood T cell repertoires in COVID-19. The assay was immunoSEQ multiplex PCR, and TCRdb's table has in-frame clones only and misses some. The sample includes hundreds of thousands of clones, 90% of them seen just once. Sequencing was done on a sample of PBMCs or T cells enriched from blood (not recorded which). These receptor sequences come from a man aged 60 to 75 who had recovered from COVID-19. Both conserved end residues are part of each CDR3. Each record gives: D gene, clone size, J gene, V gene, CDR3 DNA, CDR3 protein. The D gene is left open where the match is weak. The size field is filled for only some rows; it gives once, few, many or a size class.

D gene: .
clone size: .
J gene: TRBJ1-5
V gene: TRBV5-5
CDR3 DNA: TGTGCCAGCAGCTTGGGTCCCCTAAGGGGAGAGCGGGGTCAGCCCCAGCATTTT
CDR3 protein: CASSLGPLRGERGQPQHF

D gene: TRBD2
clone size: .
J gene: TRBJ2-7
V gene: TRBV6-5
CDR3 DNA: TGTGCCAGCAGTCAGGGACTAGCCGACGGAGAGCAGTACTTC
CDR3 protein: CASSQGLADGEQYF

D gene: TRBD1
clone size: .
J gene: TRBJ1-4
V gene: TRBV7-9
CDR3 DNA: TGTGCCAGCACCGCTGGGATCGGGACAGGGGTGGAAAAACTGTTTTTT
CDR3 protein: CASTAGIGTGVEKLFF

D gene: .
clone size: .
J gene: TRBJ1-2
V gene: TRBV5-4
CDR3 DNA: TGTGCCAGCAGCTTAGTGGGGGCGCGATCCAACTATGGCTACACCTTC
CDR3 protein: CASSLVGARSNYGYTF

D gene: TRBD1
clone size: once
J gene: TRBJ2-2
V gene: TRBV19
CDR3 DNA: TGTGCCATTGGGGACAGGGCCAACACCGGGGAGCTGTTTTTT
CDR3 protein: CAIGDRANTGELFF

D gene: .
clone size: .
J gene: TRBJ1-1
V gene: TRBV6-5
CDR3 DNA: TGTGCCAGCAGTAGGGGTGGGGGGTCCAGCGTGGAAGCTTTCTTT
CDR3 protein: CASSRGGGSSVEAFF

D gene: .
clone size: .
J gene: TRBJ2-2
V gene: TRBV2
CDR3 DNA: TGTGCCAGCAGGGGAAGGGCGGGGAACACCGGGGAGCTGTTTTTT
CDR3 protein: CASRGRAGNTGELFF

D gene: .
clone size: once
J gene: TRBJ1-3
V gene: TRBV2
CDR3 DNA: TGTGCCAGCAGTACTCCCGGGAGGGAGGTGGGCTCTGGAAACACCATATATTTT
CDR3 protein: CASSTPGREVGSGNTIYF

D gene: TRBD2
clone size: .
J gene: TRBJ2-5
V gene: TRBV5-1
CDR3 DNA: TGCGCCAGCAGCCGAAGGGTAGCGGGAGTAAAACTAGAGACCCAGTACTTC
CDR3 protein: CASSRRVAGVKLETQYF

D gene: .
clone size: .
J gene: TRBJ1-5
V gene: TRBV5-8
CDR3 DNA: TGTGCCAGCAGCGGGGGGGGTAAAGGGAAGCAGCCCCAGCATTTT
CDR3 protein: CASSGGGKGKQPQHF

D gene: .
clone size: once
J gene: TRBJ2-2
V gene: TRBV7-8
CDR3 DNA: TGTGCCAGCAACTGGGGGAGTGGACTAAACACCGGGGAGCTGTTTTTT
CDR3 protein: CASNWGSGLNTGELFF

D gene: TRBD1
clone size: .
J gene: TRBJ1-4
V gene: TRBV24-1
CDR3 DNA: TGTGCCACCAGTGAACCGACAGGGGGGAATGAAAAACTGTTTTTT
CDR3 protein: CATSEPTGGNEKLFF

D gene: TRBD2
clone size: .
J gene: TRBJ2-3
V gene: TRBV9
CDR3 DNA: TGTGCCAGCAGCGTAGCTGGTAGCGGGGCGAATACGCAGTATTTT
CDR3 protein: CASSVAGSGANTQYF

D gene: .
clone size: .
J gene: TRBJ1-5
V gene: TRBV27
CDR3 DNA: TGTGCCAGCAGAAGACCAGGTCAGCCCCAGCATTTT
CDR3 protein: CASRRPGQPQHF

D gene: .
clone size: .
J gene: TRBJ1-1
V gene: TRBV7-9
CDR3 DNA: TGTGCCAGCAGCTTAACGGAGGCAACTGAAGCTTTCTTT
CDR3 protein: CASSLTEATEAFF

D gene: .
clone size: .
J gene: TRBJ2-1
V gene: TRBV4-1
CDR3 DNA: TGCGCCAGCAGCCCACTAATAGCGTCTACCTACAATGAGCAGTTCTTC
CDR3 protein: CASSPLIASTYNEQFF

D gene: .
clone size: .
J gene: TRBJ2-2
V gene: TRBV30
CDR3 DNA: TGTGCCTGGAGTGGGTTAGCGGCCGCGAACACCGGGGAGCTGTTTTTT
CDR3 protein: CAWSGLAAANTGELFF

D gene: .
clone size: .
J gene: TRBJ2-1
V gene: TRBV27
CDR3 DNA: TGTGCCAGCAGTTTAGGGGAGTCTTGGGAGCAGTTCTTC
CDR3 protein: CASSLGESWEQFF

D gene: .
clone size: .
J gene: TRBJ1-2
V gene: TRBV4-1
CDR3 DNA: TGCGCCAGCAGCCAAGATGCGGGGACCGTCTATGGCTACACCTTC
CDR3 protein: CASSQDAGTVYGYTF

D gene: .
clone size: once
J gene: TRBJ1-1
V gene: TRBV5-4
CDR3 DNA: TGTGCCAGCAGCTTGAAGGGGGACACTGAAGCTTTCTTT
CDR3 protein: CASSLKGDTEAFF

D gene: TRBD1
clone size: .
J gene: TRBJ1-4
V gene: TRBV5-5
CDR3 DNA: TGTGCCAGCAGCCCTGGGTTCGGGACAGTCGCTCAGAGTGAAAAACTGTTTTTT
CDR3 protein: CASSPGFGTVAQSEKLFF

D gene: .
clone size: .
J gene: TRBJ1-1
V gene: TRBV7-9
CDR3 DNA: TGTGCCAGCAGCACTCACACTGAAGCTTTCTTT
CDR3 protein: CASSTHTEAFF

D gene: .
clone size: .
J gene: TRBJ2-6
V gene: TRBV7-2
CDR3 DNA: TGTGCCAGCAGCTTAATGGCAGGGTTGTCTGGGGCCAACGTCCTGACTTTC
CDR3 protein: CASSLMAGLSGANVLTF

D gene: .
clone size: .
J gene: TRBJ1-1
V gene: TRBV3-1/TRBV3-2
CDR3 DNA: TGTGCCAGCAGCCAAGGACTCACTGAAGCTTTCTTT
CDR3 protein: CASSQGLTEAFF

D gene: TRBD1
clone size: .
J gene: TRBJ2-2
V gene: TRBV7-7
CDR3 DNA: TGTGCTAGCAGCGGGACAGGGGGAAACACCGGGGAGCTGTTTTTT
CDR3 protein: CASSGTGGNTGELFF

D gene: .
clone size: .
J gene: TRBJ2-1
V gene: TRBV21-1
CDR3 DNA: TGTGCCAGCAGCAAAGTGGACAGGGCGGGATTCTTC
CDR3 protein: CASSKVDRAGFF

D gene: TRBD2
clone size: .
J gene: TRBJ2-4
V gene: TRBV28
CDR3 DNA: TGTGCCAGCAGTTCCCCGGGACTAGCGGGAGCCAAAAACATTCAGTACTTC
CDR3 protein: CASSSPGLAGAKNIQYF

D gene: .
clone size: .
J gene: TRBJ2-5
V gene: TRBV5-1
CDR3 DNA: TGCGCCAGCAGCACTCCGGACAGAAAAGAGACCCAGTACTTC
CDR3 protein: CASSTPDRKETQYF

D gene: .
clone size: .
J gene: TRBJ1-2
V gene: TRBV29-1
CDR3 DNA: TGCAGCGTTTTTGTAAATCAGGGATTATCACCCTATGGCTACACCTTC
CDR3 protein: CSVFVNQGLSPYGYTF

D gene: .
clone size: .
J gene: TRBJ2-7
V gene: TRBV27
CDR3 DNA: TGTGCCAGCAGTTTATCGGTACAGCTCTCCTACGAGCAGTACTTC
CDR3 protein: CASSLSVQLSYEQYF